This T cell receptor (beta chain) was found in a study of blood T cell repertoires in COVID-19. The overall study: PBMCs, B-cell-depleted T cells, or T cells provided the cDNA or gDNA that made up the material.

Assay used: immunoSEQ multiplex PCR; TCRdb lists only in-frame clones, some missing. Of 110,000 to 150,000 clones listed, around 79% are singletons. V shed 11 bases and J shed 4 bases, with 11 bases lying between them. CDR1 is MNHEY, CDR2 SVGAGI, per germline. The CDR3 has 11 residues. This rearrangement joins TRBV6-5 to TRBJ1-2; a possible D gene is TRBD1 (6 bases). Source material: peripheral blood. The clonotype originates from a woman aged 70-85 years with COVID-19, enrolled during active disease. DNA for the CDR3: TGTGCCTGCCGGACAGCCTATGGCTACACCTTC. Its protein product is CACRTAYGYTF.